This T cell receptor beta chain was identified in a study of blood T cell repertoires in COVID-19. Looking at the study overall: Acute-phase and convalescent COVID-19 samples originated in the United States, Italy and Spain. The cDNA or gDNA used as material had been derived from T cells, B-cell-depleted T cells, or PBMCs.

Authors' processing steps: For nucleated cells, counts were estimated from reference gene primer amplification. Sequenced by immunoSEQ multiplex PCR; TCRdb stores in-frame clones only, minus some. V and J calls and clone size come straight from that table; D and trimming were deduced from the DNA. The sample shows 98,000 or so clones, 88% of them seen only once. The CDR3 totals 15 residues. Trimming removed 4 bases from V and 0 bases from J, with 9 bases in between. Germline lookup yields CDR1 LNHDA and CDR2 SQIVND (reference sequence). The sequenced material came from peripheral blood. This sequence originates from a human donor in a cohort sampled during active COVID-19. This chain uses TRBV19 with TRBJ2-2, with D possibly matching TRBD2 (5 bases). This CDR3 reads CASSTTGTNTGELFF. The CDR3 region has the DNA TGTGCCAGTAGTACCACCGGGACGAACACCGGGGAGCTGTTTTTT.